The entry below describes one TCR beta chain. A junction end diverges from the germline sequence, so it may reflect a read error. This record comes from a study of T cell repertoires in aging, cancer and after chemotherapy. TRB rearrangements spanning V, D and J were amplified using mixed TRB-A/B primers. TCRdb reanalysed the multiplex PCR reads using MiXCR and keeps one entry per CDR3 protein. The sample lists 950 to 1,500 distinct CDR3 sequences; about a quarter were seen once. Peripheral blood genomic DNA, not sorted cells or RNA, was the template. The CDR3 covers 17 residues. Germline V gives CDR1 LGHNA, CDR2 YSLEER.

The specimen sequenced was blood. This sequence was found in a human donor with a solid tumor. V usage is TRBV4-3 and J usage is TRBJ1-6; D ambiguous. The CDR3: CASSQDATAIYNLPLHF. In nucleotides, the CDR3 is TGCGCCAGCAGCCAAGATGCAACAGCCATCTATAATTTACCCCTCCACTTT.